One sample yielded the 22 T cell receptor beta chains listed below, sequenced in a study of post-analysis software for immune sequencing data. Findings of the study overall: Patients had higher frequencies than controls of about 5 TRBV segments, including TRBV5-6, TRBV5-1 and TRBV20-1.

Built from TCR beta cDNA, the libraries had unique molecular identifiers in them. TCRdb recomputed calls from the PCR reads with MiXCR, one row per CDR3 protein. Of hundreds of thousands of distinct CDR3 sequences listed, roughly three fifths were seen once; the top ten hold 11%. These TCRs' antigens remain unknown. The sample taken for sequencing was blood. The receptors were gathered from a girl aged 2 to 10 with multiple sclerosis.

This clonotype was detected a few times. CDR3 sequence: CASSYSTGQGRVEQYF. DNA of the CDR3: TGTGCCAGCAGTTACTCTACGGGACAGGGTAGAGTCGAGCAGTACTTC. The rearrangement links TRBV6-5 to TRBJ2-7; 9 bases are shared with TRBD1. In germline, CDR1 is MNHEY, CDR2 SVGAGI. V trimming: 0 bases; J trimming: 6 bases; junction bases outside the gene matches: 9. CDR3 length: 16 residues.

This chain connects TRBV12-3 or TRBV12-4 to TRBJ2-3; the D gene could be TRBD1 or TRBD2 (5 bases each). This CDR3 comprises 17 residues. With 6 bases removed from V and 1 base from J, the gap between germline ends came to 20 bases. The CDR3 DNA reads as TGTGCCAGCAGGGGACGGACCGACCACGGTGGCACAGATACGCAGTATTTT. Amino acid sequence: CASRGRTDHGGTDTQYF.

V and J are TRBV20-1 and TRBJ2-1; D is undetermined. This CDR3 is built from 11 residues. Germline V gives CDR1 DFQATT, CDR2 SNEGSKA (reference sequence). Trimming removed 3 bases at V and 7 bases at J, with 7 bases between. The CDR3 DNA sequence: TGCAGTGCTAGTTCCGTGAATGAGCAGTTCTTC. This sequence encodes CSASSVNEQFF.

This chain uses TRBV5-1 with TRBJ2-1; D remains ambiguous. Trimming shortened V by 0 bases and J by 4 bases, and 17 bases separated the two germline ends. The CDR3 extends over 17 amino acids. CDR1 and CDR2 (germline): SGHRS, YFSETQ. Here the CDR3 reads CASSLVSGLLGYNEQFF. The CDR3 nucleotides read TGCGCCAGCAGCTTGGTGTCAGGCCTCCTAGGATACAATGAGCAGTTCTTC.

The CDR3 DNA is TGCAGTGCCATGGACAGGGATCAGCCCCAGCATTTT. Translating it yields CSAMDRDQPQHF. The chain employs TRBV20-1 and TRBJ1-5; 8 bases line up with TRBD1. Trimming at V came to 6 bases and at J to 5 bases, leaving 3 bases not matched to a gene. The CDR3 is 12 amino acids. Germline CDR1 and CDR2: DFQATT and SNEGSKA (reference sequence).

This chain connects TRBV10-3 to TRBJ2-3; the D call may be TRBD1 or TRBD2 (5 bases each). Germline V lookup: CDR1 ENHRY, CDR2 SYGVKD. Trimming stripped 4 bases from V and 4 bases from J, with 18 bases between. The CDR3 loop spans 16 amino acids. CDR3 nucleotide sequence: TGTGCCATCAGTGGAATCGACTCGAGGGGCGCAGATACGCAGTATTTT. Translation gives CAISGIDSRGADTQYF.

CDR3 region: CASSLDVSSYEQYF. DNA of the CDR3: TGCGCCAGCAGCTTGGATGTCTCCTCTTACGAGCAGTACTTC. V is TRBV5-1 and J is TRBJ2-7; D not certain. V lost 0 bases to trimming and J lost 4 bases, with 11 bases between them. Germline V gene sequence: CDR1 SGHRS, CDR2 YFSETQ. This CDR3 spans 14 amino acids.

This clonotype was counted a few times. V and J are TRBV10-1 and TRBJ2-1; 11 bases agree with TRBD2. V lost 2 bases and J lost 9; bases outside the gene matches: 6. The CDR3 sequence is 15 residues long. Germline CDR1 is WNHNN and CDR2 is SYGVQD (reference sequence). CDR3 region: CASSETSGSIGEQFF. The CDR3 nucleotides are TGCGCCAGCAGTGAGACTAGCGGGAGTATTGGTGAGCAGTTCTTC.

The J gene is TRBJ1-1, the V gene TRBV5-5, with D hard to call. V lost 3 bases and J 0 bases, leaving 9 bases between the germline ends. The CDR3 length is 14 residues. CDR1 and CDR2 (germline): SGHKS, YYEKEE (reference sequence). CDR3: CASSSDEVNTEAFF. The DNA for the CDR3 is TGTGCCAGCAGCTCCGACGAGGTGAACACTGAAGCTTTCTTT.

The chain has TRBV6-5 and TRBJ2-1; D is ambiguous. This CDR3 region has 13 residues. V was pared by 7 bases and J by 4 bases, with 11 bases between. Germline V gene sequence: CDR1 MNHEY, CDR2 SVGAGI. CDR3 nucleotides: TGTGCCAGCAATTTCTCAGGATACAATGAGCAGTTCTTC. Its translation: CASNFSGYNEQFF.

The chain links TRBV5-1 to TRBJ2-1, with 10 positions matching TRBD2. The CDR3 loop spans 14 amino acids. Trimming removed 6 bases from V and 5 bases from J; junction bases left unmatched: 5. The V gene's germline CDR1 is SGHRS and CDR2 YFSETQ. The CDR3 loop reads CASTSGTSDNEQFF. The CDR3 DNA reads TGCGCCAGCACCTCCGGGACTAGCGACAATGAGCAGTTCTTC.

As DNA, the CDR3 is TGTGCCAGCACCACCGGTACGGGGGACTATGGCTACACCTTC. Its translation is CASTTGTGDYGYTF. The V gene is TRBV7-2, the J gene TRBJ1-2; TRBD1 is a possible D gene (5 bases). Trimming removed 7 bases at V and 3 bases at J, with 15 bases between. This CDR3 has 14 amino acids. Germline V CDR1 and CDR2: SGHTA, FQGNSA.

The genes are TRBV7-9 and TRBJ1-1; D remains ambiguous. This CDR3 spans 14 amino acids. The germline V gene encodes CDR1 SEHNR and CDR2 FQNEAQ (reference sequence). The V and J ends lost 3 bases and 6 bases respectively, with 14 bases between them. The CDR3 loop reads CASSLGQYDPEAFF. CDR3 nucleotide sequence: TGTGCCAGCAGCTTGGGTCAATACGACCCTGAAGCTTTCTTT.

The chain carries TRBV12-3 or TRBV12-4 and TRBJ2-5, with 8 positions matching TRBD2. The CDR3 has 16 residues. Trimming took 6 bases from V and 5 from J; bases not matched to a gene: 14. The DNA for the CDR3 is TGTGCCAGCAGCCTTAAGGCCCCGGGAGGGCACGAGACCCAGTACTTC. This encodes CASSLKAPGGHETQYF.

This clonotype was recorded a few times. The chain has TRBV6-1 and TRBJ2-1, with 10 bases identical to TRBD1. The trim removed 1 base at V and 6 bases at J, leaving 12 bases unmatched. The CDR3 extends over 18 amino acids. The germline gives CDR1 MNHNS, CDR2 SASEGT. CDR3 in DNA: TGTGCCAGCAGTGAAGGATTGATGTTGGGACAGGGGTCCAATGAGCAGTTCTTC. It is translated as CASSEGLMLGQGSNEQFF.

The J gene is TRBJ2-6, the V gene TRBV10-3; 11 nucleotides align to TRBD1. CDR1 and CDR2 from the germline V gene are ENHRY and SYGVKD. The ends lost 8 bases at V and 5 bases at J; junction bases unmatched: 5. This CDR3 is built from 15 residues. The CDR3 spells CAIWTGGIRANVLTF. CDR3 DNA sequence: TGTGCCATCTGGACAGGGGGCATAAGGGCCAACGTCCTGACTTTC.

This sequence joins TRBV9 and TRBJ1-4; maybe TRBD1 (5 bases). CDR3 size: 16 residues. Trimming left V 2 bases short and J 5 bases short, with 16 bases between. Germline V lookup: CDR1 SGDLS, CDR2 YYNGEE. This CDR3 is CASSVTPGAENEKLFF. In DNA, the CDR3 is TGTGCCAGCAGCGTCACCCCCGGGGCAGAAAATGAAAAACTGTTTTTT. Full variable domain (outside the CDR3, taken from reference TRBV9 and TRBJ1-4): DSGVTQTPKHLITATGQRVTLRCSPRSGDLSVYWYQQSLDQGLQFLIQYYNGEERAKGNILERFSAQQFPDLHSELNLSSLELGDSALYFCASSVTPGAENEKLFFGSGTQLSVL.

There are a few counts of this clonotype. The chain couples TRBV10-3 to TRBJ1-2; 10 nucleotides match TRBD1. V shed 5 bases and J 8 bases; nucleotides not matched to a gene: 11. CDR3 size: 15 residues. The germline CDR1 and CDR2 sequences are ENHRY and SYGVKD. The CDR3 region is CAISSWTGGESGYTF. The CDR3 bases are TGTGCCATCAGTTCATGGACAGGGGGGGAGTCGGGCTACACCTTC.

This clonotype has a handful of counts. The chain recombines TRBV7-2 with TRBJ2-3, with TRBD1 identical over 9 bases. The germline V gene encodes CDR1 SGHTA and CDR2 FQGNSA. The CDR3 totals 15 residues. The J segment lost 6 bases and the V segment lost 4 bases, leaving 8 bases of the junction unmatched. The CDR3 DNA follows: TGTGCCAGCAGCTCGGGACAGGGATATGCGGATACGCAGTATTTT. Its translation is CASSSGQGYADTQYF.

The rearrangement joins TRBV2 to TRBJ1-2; D gene uncertain. The germline CDR1 and CDR2 sequences are SNHLY and FYNNEI. The CDR3 covers 12 residues. Deletions cut 4 bases from V and 8 bases from J, with 11 bases between. The CDR3 reads CASSGPARGYTF. The CDR3, as DNA: TGTGCCAGCAGTGGCCCGGCGAGGGGCTACACCTTC.

The rearrangement joins TRBV12-3 or TRBV12-4 to TRBJ1-5; D unresolved. Trimming took 3 bases from V and 3 from J, leaving 9 bases between them. The length of the CDR3 is 14 residues. The CDR3 region is CASSLADINQPQHF. Written as DNA, the CDR3 is TGTGCCAGCAGTTTGGCAGACATCAATCAGCCCCAGCATTTT.

CDR3 in amino acids: CSARGRLARDYGYTF. The CDR3 bases are TGCAGTGCTAGAGGCAGGCTGGCGAGGGACTATGGCTACACCTTC. The V and J genes are TRBV20-1 and TRBJ1-2; D call uncertain. The V gene's germline CDR1 is DFQATT and CDR2 SNEGSKA (reference sequence). V shed 1 base and J shed 3 bases, with 15 bases lying between them. CDR3 length: 15 residues.